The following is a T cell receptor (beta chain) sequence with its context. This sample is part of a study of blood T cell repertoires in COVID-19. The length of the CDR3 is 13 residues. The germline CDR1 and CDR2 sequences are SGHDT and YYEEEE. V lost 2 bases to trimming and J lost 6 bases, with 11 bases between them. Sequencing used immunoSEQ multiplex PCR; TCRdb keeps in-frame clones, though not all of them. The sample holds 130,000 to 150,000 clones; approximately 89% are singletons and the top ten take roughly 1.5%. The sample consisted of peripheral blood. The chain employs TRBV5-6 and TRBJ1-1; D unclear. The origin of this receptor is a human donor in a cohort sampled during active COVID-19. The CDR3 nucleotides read TGTGCCAGCAGCTTATTGTGGAGGTCTGAAGCTTTCTTT. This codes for CASSLLWRSEAFF.